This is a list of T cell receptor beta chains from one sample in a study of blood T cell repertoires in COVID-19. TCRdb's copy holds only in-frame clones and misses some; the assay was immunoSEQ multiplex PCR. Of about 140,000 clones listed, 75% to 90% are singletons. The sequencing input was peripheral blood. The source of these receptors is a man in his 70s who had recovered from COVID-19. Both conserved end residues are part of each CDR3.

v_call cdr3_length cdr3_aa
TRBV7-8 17 CASSLARLAGGLNEQYF
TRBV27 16 CASSAYPRTNTGELFF
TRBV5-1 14 CASSLGPGDTEAFF
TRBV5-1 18 CASSRSWTSGSSKNIQYF
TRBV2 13 CASSGLADYEQYF
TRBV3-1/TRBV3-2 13 CASSQLIAGEQYF
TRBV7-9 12 CASSLKGSEQYF
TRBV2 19 CASSPLGTRALSSYNEQFF
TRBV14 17 CASSQGTEREYPGELFF
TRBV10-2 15 CASRDGQGGTDTQYF
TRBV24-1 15 CATSDETGGDSGQYF
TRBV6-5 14 CASSSLQGSETQYF
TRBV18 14 CASSPNRGNQPQHF
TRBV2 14 CASSEYFGGETQYF
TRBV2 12 CASVGANYGYTF
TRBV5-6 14 CASSLGGADEKLFF
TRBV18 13 CASSPRGTDTQYF